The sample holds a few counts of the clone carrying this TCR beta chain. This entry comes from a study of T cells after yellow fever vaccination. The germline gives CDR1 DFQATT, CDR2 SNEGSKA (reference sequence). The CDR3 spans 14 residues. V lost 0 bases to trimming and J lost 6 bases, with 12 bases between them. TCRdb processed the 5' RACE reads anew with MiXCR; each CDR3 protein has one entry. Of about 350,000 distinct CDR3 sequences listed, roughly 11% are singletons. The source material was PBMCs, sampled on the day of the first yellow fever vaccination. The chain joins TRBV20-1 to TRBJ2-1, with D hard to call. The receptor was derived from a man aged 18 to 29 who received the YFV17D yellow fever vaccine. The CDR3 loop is CSARERLVFNEQFF. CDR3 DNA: TGCAGTGCTAGAGAGAGGCTAGTCTTCAATGAGCAGTTCTTC.